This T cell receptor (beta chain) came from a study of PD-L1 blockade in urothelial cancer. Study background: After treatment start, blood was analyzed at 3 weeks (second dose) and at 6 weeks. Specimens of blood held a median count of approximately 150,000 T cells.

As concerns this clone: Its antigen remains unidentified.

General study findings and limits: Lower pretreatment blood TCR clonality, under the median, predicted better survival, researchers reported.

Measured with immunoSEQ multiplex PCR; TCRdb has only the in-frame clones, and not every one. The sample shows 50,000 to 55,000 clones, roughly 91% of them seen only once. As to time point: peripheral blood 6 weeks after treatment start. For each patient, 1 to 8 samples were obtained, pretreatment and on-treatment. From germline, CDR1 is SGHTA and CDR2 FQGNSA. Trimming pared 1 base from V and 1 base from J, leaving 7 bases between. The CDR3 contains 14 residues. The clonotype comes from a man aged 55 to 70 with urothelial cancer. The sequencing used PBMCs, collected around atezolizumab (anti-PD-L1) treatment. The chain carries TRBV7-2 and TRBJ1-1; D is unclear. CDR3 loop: CASSLVAGNTEAFF. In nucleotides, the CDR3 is TGTGCCAGCAGCTTAGTTGCGGGGAACACTGAAGCTTTCTTT.